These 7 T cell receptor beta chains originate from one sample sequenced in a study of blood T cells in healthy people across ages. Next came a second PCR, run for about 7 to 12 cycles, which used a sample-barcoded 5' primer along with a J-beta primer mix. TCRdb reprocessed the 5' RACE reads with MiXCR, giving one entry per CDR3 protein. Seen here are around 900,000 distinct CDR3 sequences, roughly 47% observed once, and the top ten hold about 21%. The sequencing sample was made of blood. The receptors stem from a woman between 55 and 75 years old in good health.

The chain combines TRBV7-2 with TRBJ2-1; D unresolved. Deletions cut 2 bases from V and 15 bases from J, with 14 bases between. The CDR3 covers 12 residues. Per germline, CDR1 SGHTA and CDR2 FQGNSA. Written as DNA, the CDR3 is TGTGCCAGCAGCTTAAGTCCGCGTTTGCCGTTCTTC. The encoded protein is CASSLSPRLPFF. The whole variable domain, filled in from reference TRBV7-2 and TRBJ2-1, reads GAGVSQSPSNKVTEKGKDVELRCDPISGHTALYWYRQSLGQGLEFLIYFQGNSAPDKSGLPSDRFSAERTGGSVSTLTIQRTQQEDSAVYLCASSLSPRLPFFGPGTRLTVL.

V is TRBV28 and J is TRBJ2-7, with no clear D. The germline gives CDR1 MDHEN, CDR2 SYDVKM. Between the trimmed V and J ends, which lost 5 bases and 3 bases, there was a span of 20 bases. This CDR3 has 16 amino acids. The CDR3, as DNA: TGTGCCAGCAGTCCGCTTCAAGAGGCCCCTTTCTACGAGCAGTACTTC. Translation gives CASSPLQEAPFYEQYF.

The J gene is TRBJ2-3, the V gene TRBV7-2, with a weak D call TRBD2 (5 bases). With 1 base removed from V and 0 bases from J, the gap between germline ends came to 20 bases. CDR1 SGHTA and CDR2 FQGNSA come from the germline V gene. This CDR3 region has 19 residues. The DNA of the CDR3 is TGTGCCAGCAGCTTAGTATACGGGGTCCCGACTTCTAGCACAGATACGCAGTATTTT. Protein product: CASSLVYGVPTSSTDTQYF.

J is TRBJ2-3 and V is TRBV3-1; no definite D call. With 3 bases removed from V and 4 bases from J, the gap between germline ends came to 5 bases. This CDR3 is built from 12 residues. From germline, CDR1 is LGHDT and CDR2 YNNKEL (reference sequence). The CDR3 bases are TGTGCCAGCAGCCATTCTTCAGATACGCAGTATTTT. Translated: CASSHSSDTQYF.

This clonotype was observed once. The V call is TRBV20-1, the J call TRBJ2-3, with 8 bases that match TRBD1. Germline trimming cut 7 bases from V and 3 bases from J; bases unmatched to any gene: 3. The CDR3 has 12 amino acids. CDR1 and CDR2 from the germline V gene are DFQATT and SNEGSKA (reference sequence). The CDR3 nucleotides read TGCAGTGGGCAGGGGGCTACAGATACGCAGTATTTT. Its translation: CSGQGATDTQYF.

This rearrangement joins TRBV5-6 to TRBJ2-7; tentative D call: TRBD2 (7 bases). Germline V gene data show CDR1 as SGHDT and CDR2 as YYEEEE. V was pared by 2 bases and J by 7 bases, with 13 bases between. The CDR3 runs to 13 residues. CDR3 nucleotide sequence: TGTGCCAGCAGCTTAGGGGGGGATTGTGAGCAGTACTTC. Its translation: CASSLGGDCEQYF.

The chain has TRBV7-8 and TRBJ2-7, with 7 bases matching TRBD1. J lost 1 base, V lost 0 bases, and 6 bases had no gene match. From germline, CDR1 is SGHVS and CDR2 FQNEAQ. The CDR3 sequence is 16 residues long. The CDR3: CASSLATGIGSYEQYF. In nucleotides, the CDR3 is TGTGCCAGCAGCTTAGCGACAGGGATTGGGTCCTACGAGCAGTACTTC.